This T cell receptor (beta chain) was recovered during a study of T cell repertoires in cytomegalovirus infection. For the study at large: Evidence of both CMV infection and a matching HLA type came from public TCR beta signatures. Points from the study as a whole: Dominant in the ex vivo response were TCR beta clonotypes restricted by HLA-C and specific for CMV. Summed frequency of shared TCR beta families picked out CMV carriers who also had the relevant HLA.

One entry per CDR3 protein results from TCRdb running MiXCR on the reads. The data hold about 140,000 distinct CDR3 sequences, with 5% to 6.5% observed a single time. This clonotype appeared a few times. Its cognate antigen is unknown. Sequencing was done on a sample of PBMCs. The source is a human donor in good health (CMV status not recorded). Some clones in this sample may be carry-over from other donors' samples.

The CDR3 reads CSVSTRAGGQETQYF. CDR3 sequence (DNA): TGCAGCGTCTCCACCCGAGCGGGGGGCCAAGAGACCCAGTACTTC. The chain joins TRBV29-1 to TRBJ2-5; TRBD2 aligns across 9 bases. V dropped 6 bases and J dropped 1; count of bases not matched to a gene: 9. The CDR3 is 15 amino acids. Germline V CDR1 and CDR2: SQVTM, ANQGSEA. Full variable domain (missing parts from reference TRBV29-1 and TRBJ2-5): SAVISQKPSRDICQRGTSLTIQCQVDSQVTMMFWYRQQPGQSLTLIATANQGSEATYESGFVIDKFPISRPNLTFSTLTVSNMSPEDSSIYLCSVSTRAGGQETQYFGPGTRLLVL.